This is a list of T cell receptor beta chains from one sample in a study of T cells in Graves' hyperthyroidism and ophthalmopathy. TCRdb re-called the multiplex PCR reads through MiXCR, storing one row per CDR3 protein. Of roughly 420,000 distinct CDR3 sequences in the sample, 15% to 19% were seen once. Sequenced sample: blood. Receptor source: a woman between 18 and 29 years old with Graves' hyperthyroidism. CDR3s include the opening cysteine and the closing phenylalanine or tryptophan. Each record gives: J gene, clone size, D gene, V gene, CDR3 protein, CDR3 DNA. D genes are given only for firm matches. Clone sizes are given selectively: once, few, many, or a class where the clone is expanded.

j_gene: TRBJ2-2
abundance: -
d_gene: -
v_gene: TRBV15
CDR3aa: CATSRDLGGTGELFF
CDR3nt: TGTGCCACCAGCAGAGATTTAGGGGGGACCGGGGAGCTGTTTTTT

j_gene: TRBJ2-7
abundance: -
d_gene: TRBD1
v_gene: TRBV19
CDR3aa: CASSIGRGQGEQYF
CDR3nt: TGTGCCAGTAGTATAGGCAGGGGGCAGGGGGAGCAGTACTTC

j_gene: TRBJ1-4
abundance: many
d_gene: -
v_gene: TRBV11-2
CDR3aa: CASSYRSVNEKLFF
CDR3nt: TGTGCCAGCAGCTATCGGTCGGTCAATGAAAAACTGTTTTTT

j_gene: TRBJ2-5
abundance: many
d_gene: TRBD2
v_gene: TRBV5-1
CDR3aa: CASSLLGSGGRGTQYF
CDR3nt: TGCGCCAGCAGCTTGCTGGGTAGCGGGGGCCGGGGGACCCAGTACTTC

j_gene: TRBJ2-5
abundance: many
d_gene: TRBD2
v_gene: TRBV20-1
CDR3aa: CSARGTSGRETQYF
CDR3nt: TGCAGTGCTAGAGGGACTAGCGGGAGAGAGACCCAGTACTTC

j_gene: TRBJ2-1
abundance: many
d_gene: TRBD1
v_gene: TRBV20-1
CDR3aa: CSARPDRGVQFF
CDR3nt: TGCAGTGCCCGACCTGACAGGGGCGTGCAGTTCTTC

j_gene: TRBJ2-3
abundance: many
d_gene: TRBD2
v_gene: TRBV9
CDR3aa: CASSPHSGSTDTQYF
CDR3nt: TGTGCCAGCAGCCCTCACAGCGGGAGTACAGATACGCAGTATTTT

j_gene: TRBJ2-6
abundance: many
d_gene: -
v_gene: TRBV30
CDR3aa: CAWSAGSGANVLTF
CDR3nt: TGTGCCTGGAGTGCGGGCTCTGGGGCCAACGTCCTGACTTTC

j_gene: TRBJ2-5
abundance: many
d_gene: TRBD1
v_gene: TRBV7-9
CDR3aa: CATSPRGPQETQYF
CDR3nt: TGTGCCACCTCTCCGAGGGGGCCCCAAGAGACCCAGTACTTC

j_gene: TRBJ2-7
abundance: many
d_gene: -
v_gene: TRBV11-2
CDR3aa: CASSLTSTGEQYF
CDR3nt: TGTGCCAGCAGCCTTACCTCGACAGGCGAGCAGTACTTC

j_gene: TRBJ1-1
abundance: many
d_gene: -
v_gene: TRBV18
CDR3aa: CASSPAGKTKAFF
CDR3nt: TGTGCCAGCTCACCGGCAGGGAAGACTAAAGCTTTCTTT

j_gene: TRBJ2-3
abundance: many
d_gene: -
v_gene: TRBV6-1
CDR3aa: CASSSGTRNTQYF
CDR3nt: TGTGCCAGCAGTTCCGGGACTCGAAATACGCAGTATTTT

j_gene: TRBJ1-4
abundance: many
d_gene: TRBD1
v_gene: TRBV12-3/TRBV12-4
CDR3aa: CASSQDGGGWEKLFF
CDR3nt: TGTGCCAGCAGTCAGGATGGAGGGGGCTGGGAAAAACTGTTTTTT

j_gene: TRBJ1-5
abundance: many
d_gene: TRBD1
v_gene: TRBV30
CDR3aa: CAWDGGGSQPQHF
CDR3nt: TGTGCCTGGGACGGAGGGGGCAGTCAGCCCCAGCATTTT

j_gene: TRBJ1-2
abundance: -
d_gene: -
v_gene: TRBV12-3/TRBV12-4
CDR3aa: CASSLGQAVYGYTF
CDR3nt: TGTGCCAGCAGTTTAGGTCAGGCAGTATATGGCTACACCTTC

j_gene: TRBJ1-1
abundance: -
d_gene: -
v_gene: TRBV30
CDR3aa: CAWRRGGYTEAFF
CDR3nt: TGTGCCTGGAGGAGGGGGGGATACACTGAAGCTTTCTTT

j_gene: TRBJ2-5
abundance: -
d_gene: TRBD2
v_gene: TRBV2
CDR3aa: CASMGSGETQYF
CDR3nt: TGTGCCAGCATGGGTAGCGGGGAGACCCAGTACTTC

j_gene: TRBJ2-1
abundance: -
d_gene: TRBD2
v_gene: TRBV6-1
CDR3aa: CASSKTGGNEQFF
CDR3nt: TGTGCCAGCAGTAAAACGGGGGGGAATGAGCAGTTCTTC

j_gene: TRBJ2-3
abundance: many
d_gene: TRBD1
v_gene: TRBV6-6
CDR3aa: CASSYSRSQGRTDTQYF
CDR3nt: TGTGCCAGCAGTTACTCTCGTTCACAGGGGCGCACAGATACGCAGTATTTT

j_gene: TRBJ2-5
abundance: many
d_gene: TRBD2
v_gene: TRBV2
CDR3aa: CASSPWTSGGAETQYF
CDR3nt: TGTGCCAGCAGTCCTTGGACTAGCGGAGGGGCAGAGACCCAGTACTTC

j_gene: TRBJ1-1
abundance: many
d_gene: TRBD1
v_gene: TRBV19
CDR3aa: CASSIAPGQGKAFF
CDR3nt: TGTGCCAGTAGTATAGCTCCGGGACAGGGCAAAGCTTTCTTT

j_gene: TRBJ2-7
abundance: many
d_gene: -
v_gene: TRBV30
CDR3aa: CAWRAGGGYEQYF
CDR3nt: TGTGCCTGGAGGGCTGGGGGCGGCTACGAGCAGTACTTC

j_gene: TRBJ2-3
abundance: many
d_gene: -
v_gene: TRBV29-1
CDR3aa: CSVDGLVRDTQYF
CDR3nt: TGCAGCGTTGATGGTTTAGTTAGGGATACGCAGTATTTT

j_gene: TRBJ2-1
abundance: -
d_gene: TRBD2
v_gene: TRBV5-5
CDR3aa: CASSLLRTSGRNLSRGNEQFF
CDR3nt: TGTGCCAGCAGCTTGCTCAGGACTAGCGGGAGGAACCTCTCACGGGGCAATGAGCAGTTCTTC

j_gene: TRBJ2-7
abundance: many
d_gene: TRBD1
v_gene: TRBV28
CDR3aa: CASRDLRDREDEQYF
CDR3nt: TGTGCCAGCAGGGATCTCCGGGACAGGGAGGACGAGCAGTACTTC

j_gene: TRBJ2-3
abundance: many
d_gene: TRBD2
v_gene: TRBV28
CDR3aa: CASKPAGGAGTDTQYF
CDR3nt: TGTGCCAGCAAACCTGCCGGGGGGGCAGGCACAGATACGCAGTATTTT

j_gene: TRBJ1-5
abundance: many
d_gene: -
v_gene: TRBV3-1
CDR3aa: CASSQDTLSNQPQHF
CDR3nt: TGTGCCAGCAGCCAGGATACCCTTAGCAATCAGCCCCAGCATTTT

j_gene: TRBJ1-3
abundance: many
d_gene: -
v_gene: TRBV3-1
CDR3aa: CASSQRGSSGNTIYF
CDR3nt: TGTGCCAGCAGCCAAAGAGGGAGCTCTGGAAACACCATATATTTT

j_gene: TRBJ2-5
abundance: many
d_gene: -
v_gene: TRBV2
CDR3aa: CASSGQTTSKTQYF
CDR3nt: TGTGCCAGCAGTGGACAGACTACGTCCAAGACCCAGTACTTC

j_gene: TRBJ2-5
abundance: many
d_gene: -
v_gene: TRBV18
CDR3aa: CASSPQRETQYF
CDR3nt: TGTGCCAGCTCACCGCAAAGGGAGACCCAGTACTTC

j_gene: TRBJ2-1
abundance: many
d_gene: -
v_gene: TRBV5-5
CDR3aa: CASSFSGASDSYNEQFF
CDR3nt: TGTGCCAGCAGCTTTTCAGGGGCGTCGGACTCCTACAATGAGCAGTTCTTC

j_gene: TRBJ2-3
abundance: many
d_gene: TRBD2
v_gene: TRBV20-1
CDR3aa: CSARGSRGYTDTQYF
CDR3nt: TGCAGTGCTAGAGGATCGCGGGGGTACACAGATACGCAGTATTTT

j_gene: TRBJ2-2
abundance: -
d_gene: -
v_gene: TRBV6-6
CDR3aa: CASSYSIRPGYTGELFF
CDR3nt: TGTGCCAGCAGTTACTCGATTCGCCCAGGGTACACCGGGGAGCTGTTTTTT

j_gene: TRBJ2-7
abundance: many
d_gene: -
v_gene: TRBV30
CDR3aa: CAWSAGNEQYF
CDR3nt: TGTGCCTGGAGCGCGGGGAACGAGCAGTACTTC

j_gene: TRBJ2-3
abundance: many
d_gene: -
v_gene: TRBV5-1
CDR3aa: CASSKDHGTDTQYF
CDR3nt: TGCGCCAGCAGTAAAGATCATGGCACAGATACGCAGTATTTT

j_gene: TRBJ2-3
abundance: -
d_gene: -
v_gene: TRBV20-1
CDR3aa: CSARDAVDTQYF
CDR3nt: TGCAGTGCTAGAGATGCCGTAGATACGCAGTATTTT

j_gene: TRBJ2-3
abundance: -
d_gene: TRBD2
v_gene: TRBV7-3
CDR3aa: CASSQGPGGSTDAQYF
CDR3nt: TGTGCCAGCAGCCAGGGACCGGGGGGTAGCACAGATGCGCAGTATTTT

j_gene: TRBJ1-2
abundance: many
d_gene: TRBD1
v_gene: TRBV27
CDR3aa: CASSPLTGTNYGYTF
CDR3nt: TGTGCCAGCAGTCCGCTGACAGGGACAAACTATGGCTACACCTTC

j_gene: TRBJ2-3
abundance: many
d_gene: -
v_gene: TRBV7-6
CDR3aa: CASSMMAGPGTDTQYF
CDR3nt: TGTGCCAGCAGCATGATGGCTGGCCCAGGCACAGATACGCAGTATTTT

j_gene: TRBJ2-7
abundance: many
d_gene: -
v_gene: TRBV7-3
CDR3aa: CASSSPRLPNFEQYF
CDR3nt: TGTGCCAGCAGCTCCCCCAGGCTACCTAATTTCGAGCAGTACTTC

j_gene: TRBJ2-3
abundance: many
d_gene: -
v_gene: TRBV30
CDR3aa: CAWRDQASSTDTQYF
CDR3nt: TGTGCCTGGAGGGACCAGGCGTCTAGCACAGATACGCAGTATTTT

j_gene: TRBJ2-2
abundance: few
d_gene: -
v_gene: TRBV5-1
CDR3aa: CASSLTGPDTGELFF
CDR3nt: TGCGCCAGCAGCCTTACAGGGCCGGACACCGGGGAGCTGTTTTTT

j_gene: TRBJ2-1
abundance: few
d_gene: -
v_gene: TRBV5-4
CDR3aa: CASSLVGAHNEQFF
CDR3nt: TGTGCCAGCAGCTTGGTGGGGGCCCACAATGAGCAGTTCTTC

j_gene: TRBJ1-1
abundance: once
d_gene: -
v_gene: TRBV27
CDR3aa: CASRETNTEAFF
CDR3nt: TGTGCCAGCAGGGAGACGAACACTGAAGCTTTCTTT

j_gene: TRBJ2-7
abundance: many
d_gene: -
v_gene: TRBV4-1
CDR3aa: CASSQGVLSSYEQYF
CDR3nt: TGCGCCAGCAGCCAAGGGGTCCTGAGCTCCTACGAGCAGTACTTC

j_gene: TRBJ2-2
abundance: many
d_gene: TRBD2
v_gene: TRBV3-1
CDR3aa: CASSPAAGATGELFF
CDR3nt: TGTGCCAGCAGCCCTGCGGCGGGAGCGACCGGGGAGCTGTTTTTT

j_gene: TRBJ1-2
abundance: many
d_gene: -
v_gene: TRBV20-1
CDR3aa: CSARLGGSTNYGYTF
CDR3nt: TGCAGTGCTAGATTGGGTGGCAGCACTAACTATGGCTACACCTTC

j_gene: TRBJ2-1
abundance: many
d_gene: TRBD2
v_gene: TRBV2
CDR3aa: CATRTSGGIYNEQFF
CDR3nt: TGTGCCACCCGGACTAGCGGGGGCATCTACAATGAGCAGTTCTTC

j_gene: TRBJ1-2
abundance: many
d_gene: TRBD1
v_gene: TRBV29-1
CDR3aa: CSALTGGNYGYTF
CDR3nt: TGCAGCGCCCTGACAGGGGGCAACTATGGCTACACCTTC

j_gene: TRBJ2-7
abundance: many
d_gene: TRBD2
v_gene: TRBV5-1
CDR3aa: CASFLAGAPSYEQYF
CDR3nt: TGCGCCAGCTTTTTGGCGGGAGCGCCCTCCTACGAGCAGTACTTC

j_gene: TRBJ2-2
abundance: -
d_gene: -
v_gene: TRBV5-4
CDR3aa: CASSRRSIANTGELFF
CDR3nt: TGTGCCAGCAGCCGGAGGTCTATCGCGAACACCGGGGAGCTGTTTTTT

j_gene: TRBJ2-1
abundance: few
d_gene: TRBD2
v_gene: TRBV6-1
CDR3aa: CASTSPRAGGNYNEQFF
CDR3nt: TGTGCCAGCACCTCACCCAGGGCGGGGGGAAACTACAATGAGCAGTTCTTC